This T cell receptor (beta chain) was recorded in a study of control samples from healthy donors and cancer patients. Assay: immunoSEQ multiplex PCR; the TCRdb copy retains only in-frame clones and omits some. The repertoire includes around 120,000 clones, 93% of them detected once, and about 2.6% sits in the top ten. The CDR3 has 18 amino acids. V was cut by 5 bases and J by 6 bases, with 25 bases left in between. Germline V gene lookup returns CDR1 MGHRA and CDR2 YSYEKL. The V and J genes are TRBV4-1 and TRBJ2-2; D tentatively reads TRBD1 or TRBD2 (6 bases each). The sequenced material came from blood. The TCR sequence derives from a man younger than 40 in good health. The CDR3 DNA is TGCGCCAGCAGCTCCCGGGGGCCCATGAATCCGCCCCCCGGGGAGCTGTTTTTT. Translated: CASSSRGPMNPPPGELFF.